Listed below are T cell receptor beta chains from one sample, sequenced in a study of graft-versus-host responses after intestinal transplantation. Using immunoSEQ multiplex PCR, the repertoire was profiled, and TCRdb retains in-frame clones only, with some absent. The table records 11,000 to 15,000 clones, approximately 30% of them present only once. This sample comprised alloreactive CD4+ T cells from a mixed lymphocyte reaction culture, obtained before intestinal transplant. The origin of the receptors is a human patient who received an intestinal transplant. Each CDR3 is given with its conserved first and last residue. Rows may omit the clone size; those that give it use once, few, many or a size class.

V gene,clone size,J gene,CDR3 protein
TRBV18,medium-sized,TRBJ1-2,CASSQGRDYGYTF
TRBV5-1,NA,TRBJ2-7,CASSRFFLASSYEQYF
TRBV20-1,NA,TRBJ2-5,CSASEQETQYF
TRBV7-9,medium-sized,TRBJ1-1,CASSLVSHSNTEAFF
TRBV2,few,TRBJ2-1,CASSVRAASYNEQFF
TRBV21-1,NA,TRBJ2-6,CASSSEVLQQSRANVLTF
TRBV5-6,NA,TRBJ1-1,CASSWGQNTEAFF
TRBV2,NA,TRBJ1-5,CASRTGQPNQPQHF
TRBV7-9,few,TRBJ1-3,CASSPTGGGPGNTIYF
TRBV4-1,once,TRBJ2-2,CASSLSFAGGAGELFF
TRBV29-1,NA,TRBJ2-1,CSGQGVYNEQFF
TRBV5-1,NA,TRBJ1-5,CASGLDGLLFSNQPQHF
TRBV5-1,NA,TRBJ2-7,CASSLFLAGGEQYF
TRBV4-1,NA,TRBJ1-2,CASSQGHYGYTF
TRBV30,NA,TRBJ1-1,CAWSGDTEAFF
TRBV6-5,NA,TRBJ2-1,CASSAGGRNEQFF
TRBV5-1,few,TRBJ2-7,CASKSGRAVYEQYF
TRBV25-1,NA,TRBJ2-6,CASSEVWGATGANVLTF
TRBV5-1,NA,TRBJ2-7,CASSLATGLGAYEQYF
TRBV20-1,few,TRBJ1-1,CSADRDTEAFF
TRBV27,few,TRBJ1-2,CASSLNWAGGYTF
TRBV20-1,NA,TRBJ2-3,CSATRKDTQYF
TRBV27,NA,TRBJ2-1,CASTSGRLNEQFF
TRBV29-1,few,TRBJ2-3,CSVDGPSGGTDTQYF
TRBV10-3,NA,TRBJ2-7,CATHLGGGRYGEQYF
TRBV29-1,NA,TRBJ2-7,CSVQSTGSYEQYF
TRBV27,NA,TRBJ2-1,CASSLSRTDEQFF
TRBV19,large,TRBJ2-7,CASSTPGQGVEQYF
TRBV2,NA,TRBJ2-1,CASTQGSPYNEQFF
TRBV7-2,few,TRBJ2-7,CASSVTSGRPEQYF
TRBV6-1,NA,TRBJ1-1,CASSSVDRGTTEAFF
TRBV5-4,NA,TRBJ1-2,CASRSIIPGKTYGYTF
TRBV7-3,NA,TRBJ2-1,CASSLDGTWNEQFF
TRBV4-1,NA,TRBJ1-5,CASSQGGGLEGNQPQHF
TRBV5-1,NA,TRBJ2-5,CAGSPRDPRKETQYF
TRBV7-3,NA,TRBJ1-1,CASSSYRVSDEAFF
TRBV7-8,few,TRBJ2-3,CASSQTSGRAETDTQYF
TRBV2,medium-sized,TRBJ1-3,CASSAGRKNTIYF
TRBV28,few,TRBJ2-3,CASSSGLAASTDTQYF
TRBV6-5,NA,TRBJ1-1,CASSVGRDTEAFF
TRBV10-3,NA,TRBJ2-7,CAIGKVQGVYEQYF